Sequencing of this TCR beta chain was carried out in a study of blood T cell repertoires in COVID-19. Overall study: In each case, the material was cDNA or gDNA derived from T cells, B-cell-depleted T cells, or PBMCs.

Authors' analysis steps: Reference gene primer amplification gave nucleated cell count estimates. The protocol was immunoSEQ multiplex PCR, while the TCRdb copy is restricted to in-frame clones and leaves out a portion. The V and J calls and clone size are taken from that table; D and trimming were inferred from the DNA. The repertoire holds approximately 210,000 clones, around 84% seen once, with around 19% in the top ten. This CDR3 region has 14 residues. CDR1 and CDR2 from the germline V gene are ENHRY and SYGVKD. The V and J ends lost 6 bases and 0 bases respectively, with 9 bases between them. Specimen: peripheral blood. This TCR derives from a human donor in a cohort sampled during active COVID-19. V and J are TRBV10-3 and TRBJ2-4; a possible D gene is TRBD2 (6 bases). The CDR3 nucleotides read TGTGCCATCAGGGAGGGACTAGCCAAAAACATTCAGTACTTC. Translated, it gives CAIREGLAKNIQYF.